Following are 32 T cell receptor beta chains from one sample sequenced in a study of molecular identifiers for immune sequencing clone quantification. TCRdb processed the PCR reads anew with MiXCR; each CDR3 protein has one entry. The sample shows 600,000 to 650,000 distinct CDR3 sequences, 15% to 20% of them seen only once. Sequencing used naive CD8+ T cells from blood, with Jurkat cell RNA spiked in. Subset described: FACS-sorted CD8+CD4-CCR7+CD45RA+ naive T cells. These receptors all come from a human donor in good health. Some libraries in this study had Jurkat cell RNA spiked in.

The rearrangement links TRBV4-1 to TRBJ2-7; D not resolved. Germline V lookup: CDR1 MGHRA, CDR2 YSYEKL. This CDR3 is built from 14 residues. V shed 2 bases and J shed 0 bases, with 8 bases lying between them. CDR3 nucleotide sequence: TGCGCCAGCAGCCAAAAGACGAGCTCCTACGAGCAGTACTTC. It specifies CASSQKTSSYEQYF.

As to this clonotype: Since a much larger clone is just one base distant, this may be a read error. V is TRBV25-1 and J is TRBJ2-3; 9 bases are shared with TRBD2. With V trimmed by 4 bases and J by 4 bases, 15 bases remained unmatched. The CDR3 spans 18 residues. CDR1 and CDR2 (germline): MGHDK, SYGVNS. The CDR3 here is CASSAGASGTQGPDTQYF. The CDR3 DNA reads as TGTGCCAGCAGTGCCGGGGCTAGCGGGACTCAGGGGCCAGATACGCAGTATTTT. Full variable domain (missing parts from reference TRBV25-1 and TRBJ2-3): EADIYQTPRYLVIGTGKKITLECSQTMGHDKMYWYQQDPGMELHLIHYSYGVNSTEKGDLSSESTVSRIRTEHFPLTLESARPSHTSQYLCASSAGASGTQGPDTQYFGPGTRLTVL.

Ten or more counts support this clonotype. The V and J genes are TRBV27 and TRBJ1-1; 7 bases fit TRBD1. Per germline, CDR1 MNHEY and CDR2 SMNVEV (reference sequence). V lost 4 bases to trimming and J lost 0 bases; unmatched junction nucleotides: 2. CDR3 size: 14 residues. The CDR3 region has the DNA TGTGCCAGCAGTTGGGACAGCATGAACACTGAAGCTTTCTTT. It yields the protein CASSWDSMNTEAFF.

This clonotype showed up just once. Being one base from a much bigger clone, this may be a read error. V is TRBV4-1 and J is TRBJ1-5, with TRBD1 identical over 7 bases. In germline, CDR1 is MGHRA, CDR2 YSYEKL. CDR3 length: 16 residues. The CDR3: CARSQGTVNSNQPQHF. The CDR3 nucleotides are TGCGCCCGCAGCCAAGGGACAGTTAATAGCAATCAGCCCCAGCATTTT.

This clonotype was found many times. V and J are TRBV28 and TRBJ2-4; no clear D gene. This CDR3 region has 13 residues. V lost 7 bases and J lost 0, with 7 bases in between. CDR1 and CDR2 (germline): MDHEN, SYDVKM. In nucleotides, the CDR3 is TGTGCCAGCACTACCTTAGCCAAAAACATTCAGTACTTC. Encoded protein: CASTTLAKNIQYF.

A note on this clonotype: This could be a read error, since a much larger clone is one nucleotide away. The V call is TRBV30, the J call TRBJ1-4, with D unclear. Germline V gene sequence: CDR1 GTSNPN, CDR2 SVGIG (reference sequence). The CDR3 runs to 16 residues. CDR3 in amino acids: CAWSVGLAATNEKLSF. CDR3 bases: TGTGCCTGGAGTGTAGGTTTGGCAGCAACTAATGAAAAACTGTCTTTT.

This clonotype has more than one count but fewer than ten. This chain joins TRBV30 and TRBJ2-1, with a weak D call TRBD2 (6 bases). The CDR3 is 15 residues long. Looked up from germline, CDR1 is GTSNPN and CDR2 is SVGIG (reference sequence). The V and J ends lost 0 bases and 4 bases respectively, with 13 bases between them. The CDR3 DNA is TGTGCCTGGAGTGTACTAGGGGCGGGATACAATGAGCAGTTCTTC. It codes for CAWSVLGAGYNEQFF.

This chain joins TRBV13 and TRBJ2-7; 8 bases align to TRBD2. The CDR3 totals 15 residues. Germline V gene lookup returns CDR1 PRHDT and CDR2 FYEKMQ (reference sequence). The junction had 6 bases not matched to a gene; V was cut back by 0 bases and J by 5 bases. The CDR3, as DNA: TGTGCCAGCAGCTTAGGCTTAGCGGGATTCGACGAGCAGTACTTC. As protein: CASSLGLAGFDEQYF.

This CDR3 reads CSAGKGLAGGPERRDTQYF. The CDR3 DNA sequence: TGCAGTGCCGGCAAGGGACTAGCGGGGGGGCCGGAGCGTCGAGATACGCAGTATTTT. The rearrangement joins TRBV20-1 to TRBJ2-3; 16 bases match TRBD2. After removal of 6 bases from V and 5 bases from J, the junction contained 17 bases not matched to a gene. This CDR3 region has 19 residues. From germline, CDR1 is DFQATT and CDR2 SNEGSKA (reference sequence).

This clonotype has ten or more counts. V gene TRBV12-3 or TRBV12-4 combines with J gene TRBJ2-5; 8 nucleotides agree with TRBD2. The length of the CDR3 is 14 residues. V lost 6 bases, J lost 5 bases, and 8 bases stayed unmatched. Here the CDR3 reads CASSQAGAKETQYF. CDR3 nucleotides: TGTGCCAGCAGCCAAGCGGGAGCCAAGGAGACCCAGTACTTC.

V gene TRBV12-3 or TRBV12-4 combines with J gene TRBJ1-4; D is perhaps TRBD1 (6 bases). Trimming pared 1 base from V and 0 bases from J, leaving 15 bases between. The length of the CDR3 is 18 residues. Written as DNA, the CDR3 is TGTGCCAGCAGTTTAGTGGGGGCCAGAATTTCAACTAATGAAAAACTGTTTTTT. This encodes CASSLVGARISTNEKLFF.

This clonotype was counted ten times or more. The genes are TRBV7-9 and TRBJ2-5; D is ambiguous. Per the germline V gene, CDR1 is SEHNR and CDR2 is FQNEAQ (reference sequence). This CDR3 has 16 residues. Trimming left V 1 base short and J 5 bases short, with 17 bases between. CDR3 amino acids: CASSLEVGDRAETQYF. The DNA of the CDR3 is TGTGCCAGCAGCTTAGAAGTTGGTGACCGCGCCGAGACCCAGTACTTC.

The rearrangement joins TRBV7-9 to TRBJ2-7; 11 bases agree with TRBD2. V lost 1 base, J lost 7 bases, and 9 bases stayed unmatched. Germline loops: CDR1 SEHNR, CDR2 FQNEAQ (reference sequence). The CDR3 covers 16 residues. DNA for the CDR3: TGTGCCAGCAGCTTAGTCGGGACTAGCGGACCATGGGAGCAGTACTTC. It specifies CASSLVGTSGPWEQYF.

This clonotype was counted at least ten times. The CDR3 reads CASSPTQGFRTEAFF. The CDR3 region has the DNA TGTGCCAGCAGTCCCACTCAGGGTTTTCGGACTGAAGCTTTCTTT. J is TRBJ1-1 and V is TRBV6-2 or TRBV6-3; the D gene is possibly TRBD1 (5 bases). Germline lookup yields CDR1 MNHEY and CDR2 SVGEGT. Trimming removed 5 bases at V and 5 bases at J, with 18 bases between. The CDR3 is 15 amino acids.

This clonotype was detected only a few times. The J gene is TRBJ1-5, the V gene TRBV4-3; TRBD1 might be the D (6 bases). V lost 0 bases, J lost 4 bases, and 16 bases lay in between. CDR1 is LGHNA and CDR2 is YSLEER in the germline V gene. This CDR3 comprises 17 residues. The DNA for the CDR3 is TGCGCCAGCAGCCAAGACGTGGGGCAGGGGCCAAATCAGCCCCAGCATTTT. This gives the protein CASSQDVGQGPNQPQHF.

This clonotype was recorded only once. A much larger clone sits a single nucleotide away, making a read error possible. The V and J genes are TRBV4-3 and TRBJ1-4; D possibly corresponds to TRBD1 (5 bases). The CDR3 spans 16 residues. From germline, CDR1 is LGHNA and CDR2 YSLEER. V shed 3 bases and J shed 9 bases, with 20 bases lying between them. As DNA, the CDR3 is TGCGCCAGCAGCCATGAACTGGACACCGTGATGAAAAAACTGTTTTTT. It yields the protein CASSHELDTVMKKLFF.

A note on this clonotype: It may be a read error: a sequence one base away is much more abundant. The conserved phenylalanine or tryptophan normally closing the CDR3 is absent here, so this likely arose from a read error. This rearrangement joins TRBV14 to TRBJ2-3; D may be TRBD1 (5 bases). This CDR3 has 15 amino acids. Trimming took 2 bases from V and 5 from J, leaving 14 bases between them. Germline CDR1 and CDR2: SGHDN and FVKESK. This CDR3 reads CASSQFRTQGDTQYL. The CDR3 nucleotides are TGTGCCAGCAGCCAATTTCGGACCCAGGGAGATACGCAGTATCTT.

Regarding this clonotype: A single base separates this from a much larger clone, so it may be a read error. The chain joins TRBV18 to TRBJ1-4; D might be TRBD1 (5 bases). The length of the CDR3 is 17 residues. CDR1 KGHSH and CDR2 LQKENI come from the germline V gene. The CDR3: CASSPARDPATNEKLVF. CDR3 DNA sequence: TGTGCCAGCTCACCGGCAAGGGACCCCGCAACTAATGAAAAACTGGTTTTT.

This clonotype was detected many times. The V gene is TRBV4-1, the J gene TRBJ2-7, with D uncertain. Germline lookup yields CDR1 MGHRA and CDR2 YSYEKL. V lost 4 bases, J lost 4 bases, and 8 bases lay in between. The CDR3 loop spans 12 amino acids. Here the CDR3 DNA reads TGCGCCAGCAGCCGAGGAAAGTACGAGCAGTACTTC. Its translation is CASSRGKYEQYF.

In nucleotides, the CDR3 is TGTGCCAGCAGTGAAACACTAGCCGGTGGGGATGAGCAGTTCTTC. It specifies CASSETLAGGDEQFF. The chain is built from TRBV25-1 and TRBJ2-1, with TRBD2 as a possible D gene (6 bases). V was clipped by 2 bases and J by 8 bases, with 16 bases between them. The CDR3 length is 15 residues. Germline V gene lookup returns CDR1 MGHDK and CDR2 SYGVNS. Full variable domain (rest looked up from reference TRBV25-1 and TRBJ2-1): EADIYQTPRYLVIGTGKKITLECSQTMGHDKMYWYQQDPGMELHLIHYSYGVNSTEKGDLSSESTVSRIRTEHFPLTLESARPSHTSQYLCASSETLAGGDEQFFGPGTRLTVL.

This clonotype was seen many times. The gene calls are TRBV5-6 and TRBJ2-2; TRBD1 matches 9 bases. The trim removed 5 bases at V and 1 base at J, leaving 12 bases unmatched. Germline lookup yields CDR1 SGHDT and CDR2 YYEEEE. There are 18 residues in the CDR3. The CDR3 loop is CASRQGARFGLNTGELFF. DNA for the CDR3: TGTGCCAGCAGACAGGGGGCGCGATTCGGTTTGAACACCGGGGAGCTGTTTTTT.

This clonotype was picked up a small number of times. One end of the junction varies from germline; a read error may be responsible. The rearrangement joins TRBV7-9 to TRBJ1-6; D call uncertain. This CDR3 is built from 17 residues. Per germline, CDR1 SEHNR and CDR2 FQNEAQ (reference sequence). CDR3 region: CASSSTQHGLSSSPFHF. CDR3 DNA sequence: TGTGCCAGCAGCTCCACACAACATGGATTAAGCTCTTCACCCTTCCACTTT.

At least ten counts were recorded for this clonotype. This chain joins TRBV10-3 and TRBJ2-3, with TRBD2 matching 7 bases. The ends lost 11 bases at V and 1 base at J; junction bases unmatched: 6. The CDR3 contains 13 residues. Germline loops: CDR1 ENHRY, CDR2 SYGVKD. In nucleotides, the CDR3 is TGTGCCGCCCGGGGGGTGGGCACAGATACGCAGTATTTT. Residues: CAARGVGTDTQYF.

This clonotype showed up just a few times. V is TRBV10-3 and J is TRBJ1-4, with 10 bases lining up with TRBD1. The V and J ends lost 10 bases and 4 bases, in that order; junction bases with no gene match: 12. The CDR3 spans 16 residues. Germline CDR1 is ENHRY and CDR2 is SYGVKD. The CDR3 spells CATRNGQGVGNEKLFF. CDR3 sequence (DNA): TGTGCCACGCGAAACGGACAGGGGGTTGGTAATGAAAAACTGTTTTTT.

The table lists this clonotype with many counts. CDR3 sequence: CASSSKTGQAEAFF. In nucleotides, the CDR3 is TGTGCCAGCTCATCGAAGACAGGGCAAGCTGAAGCTTTCTTT. This rearrangement joins TRBV18 to TRBJ1-1, with 7 bases that match TRBD1. There are 14 residues in the CDR3. In germline, CDR1 is KGHSH, CDR2 LQKENI. Trimming cost V 5 bases and J 6 bases; bases outside gene matches: 9.

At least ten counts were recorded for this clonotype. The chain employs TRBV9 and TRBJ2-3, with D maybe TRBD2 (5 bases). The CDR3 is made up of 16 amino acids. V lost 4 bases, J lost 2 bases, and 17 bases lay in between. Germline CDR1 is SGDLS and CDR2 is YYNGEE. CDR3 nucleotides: TGTGCCAGCAGCACCGCGTCGAACGGGGACACAGATACGCAGTATTTT. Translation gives CASSTASNGDTDTQYF.

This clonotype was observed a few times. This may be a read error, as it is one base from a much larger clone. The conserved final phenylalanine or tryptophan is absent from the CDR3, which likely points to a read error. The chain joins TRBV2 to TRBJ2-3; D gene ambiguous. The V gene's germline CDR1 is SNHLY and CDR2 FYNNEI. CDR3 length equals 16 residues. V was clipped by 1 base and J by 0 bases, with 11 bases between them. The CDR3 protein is CASSEGQWVSTDTQYS. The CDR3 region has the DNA TGTGCCAGCAGTGAAGGGCAATGGGTTAGCACAGATACGCAGTATTCT.

CDR3: CASSQDAVLYNEQFF. The CDR3 nucleotides are TGCGCCAGCAGCCAAGATGCGGTACTATACAATGAGCAGTTCTTC. The chain couples TRBV4-1 to TRBJ2-1; D not certain. With 0 bases removed from V and 4 bases from J, the gap between germline ends came to 10 bases. Germline CDR1 is MGHRA and CDR2 is YSYEKL. The length of the CDR3 is 15 residues.

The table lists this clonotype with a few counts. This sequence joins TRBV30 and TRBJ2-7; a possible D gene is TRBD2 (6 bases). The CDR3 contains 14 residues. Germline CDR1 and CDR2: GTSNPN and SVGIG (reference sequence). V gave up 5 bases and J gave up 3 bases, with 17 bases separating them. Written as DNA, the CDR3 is TGTGCCTGGGATCGTGGAGGGGCGGGCTACGAGCAGTACTTC. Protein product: CAWDRGGAGYEQYF.

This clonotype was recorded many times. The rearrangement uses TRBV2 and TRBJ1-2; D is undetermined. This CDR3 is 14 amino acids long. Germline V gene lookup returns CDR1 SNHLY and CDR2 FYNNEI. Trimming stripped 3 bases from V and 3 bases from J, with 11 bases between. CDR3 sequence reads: CASSDGTDYYGYTF. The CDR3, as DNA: TGTGCCAGCAGTGATGGAACAGACTACTATGGCTACACCTTC.

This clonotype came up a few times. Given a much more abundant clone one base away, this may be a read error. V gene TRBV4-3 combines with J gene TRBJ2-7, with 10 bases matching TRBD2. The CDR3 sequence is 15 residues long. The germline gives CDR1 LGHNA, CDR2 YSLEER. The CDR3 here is CASSQAERGGYGQYF. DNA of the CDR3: TGCGCCAGCAGCCAAGCCGAGCGGGGGGGCTACGGGCAGTACTTC.

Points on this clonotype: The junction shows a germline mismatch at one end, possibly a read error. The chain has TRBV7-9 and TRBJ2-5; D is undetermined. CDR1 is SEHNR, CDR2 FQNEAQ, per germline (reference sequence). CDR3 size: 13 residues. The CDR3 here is CASSLELREPQYF. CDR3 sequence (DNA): TGTGCCAGCAGCTTGGAGTTAAGAGAGCCCCAGTACTTC.